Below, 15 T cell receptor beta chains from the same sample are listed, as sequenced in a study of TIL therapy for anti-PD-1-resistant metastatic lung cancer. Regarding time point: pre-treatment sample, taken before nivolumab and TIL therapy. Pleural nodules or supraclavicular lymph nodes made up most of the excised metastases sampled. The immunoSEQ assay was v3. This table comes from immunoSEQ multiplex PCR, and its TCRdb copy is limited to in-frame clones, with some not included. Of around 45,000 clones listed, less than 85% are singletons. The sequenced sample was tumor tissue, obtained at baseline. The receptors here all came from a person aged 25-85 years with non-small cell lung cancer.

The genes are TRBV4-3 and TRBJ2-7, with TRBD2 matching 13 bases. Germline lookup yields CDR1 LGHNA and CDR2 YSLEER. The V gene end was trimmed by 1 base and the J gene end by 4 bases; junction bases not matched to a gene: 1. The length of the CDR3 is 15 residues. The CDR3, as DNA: TGCGCCAGCAGCCAAGGGACTAGCGGGAGATACGAGCAGTACTTC. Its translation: CASSQGTSGRYEQYF.

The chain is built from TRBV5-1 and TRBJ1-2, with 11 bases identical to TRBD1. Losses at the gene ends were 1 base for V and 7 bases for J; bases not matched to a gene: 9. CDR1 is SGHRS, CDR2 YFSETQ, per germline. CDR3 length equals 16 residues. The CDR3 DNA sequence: TGCGCCAGCAGCTTGACTCCCCCAGGGACAGGGGGTGGCTACACCTTC. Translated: CASSLTPPGTGGGYTF.

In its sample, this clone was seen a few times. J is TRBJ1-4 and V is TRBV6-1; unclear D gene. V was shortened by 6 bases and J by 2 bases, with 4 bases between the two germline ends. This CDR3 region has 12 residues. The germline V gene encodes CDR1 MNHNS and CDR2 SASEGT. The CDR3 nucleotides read TGTGCCAGCAGATACACTAATGAAAAACTGTTTTTT. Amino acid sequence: CASRYTNEKLFF.

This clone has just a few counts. The CDR3 DNA reads as TGTGCCAGCAGAATACAGGGTCCCTACGAGCAGTACTTC. Protein: CASRIQGPYEQYF. The chain combines TRBV7-2 with TRBJ2-7; D is possibly TRBD1 (6 bases). The CDR3 is 13 amino acids. The germline gives CDR1 SGHTA, CDR2 FQGNSA. The germline V and J ends were trimmed by 6 bases and 2 bases, with 11 bases remaining between them.

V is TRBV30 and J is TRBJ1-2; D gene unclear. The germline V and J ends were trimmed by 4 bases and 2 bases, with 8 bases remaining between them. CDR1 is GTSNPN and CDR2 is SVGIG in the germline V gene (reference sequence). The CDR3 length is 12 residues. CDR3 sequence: CAWNRANYGYTF. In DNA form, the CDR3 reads TGTGCCTGGAACCGGGCCAACTATGGCTACACCTTC.

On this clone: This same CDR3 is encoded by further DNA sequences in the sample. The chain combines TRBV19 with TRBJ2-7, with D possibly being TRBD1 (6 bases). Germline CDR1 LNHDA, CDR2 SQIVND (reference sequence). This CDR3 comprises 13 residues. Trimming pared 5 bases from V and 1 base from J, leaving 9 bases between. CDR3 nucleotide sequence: TGTGCCAGTAGTCCGGACAGATCCTACGAGCAGTACTTC. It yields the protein CASSPDRSYEQYF.

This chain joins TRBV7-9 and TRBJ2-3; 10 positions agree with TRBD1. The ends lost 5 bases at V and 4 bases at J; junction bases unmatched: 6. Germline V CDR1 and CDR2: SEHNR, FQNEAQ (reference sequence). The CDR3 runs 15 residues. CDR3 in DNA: TGTGCCAGCAGCCCGCGGGACAGGGGTGCAGATACGCAGTATTTT. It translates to CASSPRDRGADTQYF.

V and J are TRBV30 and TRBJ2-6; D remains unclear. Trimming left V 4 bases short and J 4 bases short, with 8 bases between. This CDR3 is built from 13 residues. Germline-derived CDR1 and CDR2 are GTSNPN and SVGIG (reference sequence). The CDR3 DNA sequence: TGTGCCTGGACAGTCTCCGGGGCCAACGTCCTGACTTTC. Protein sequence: CAWTVSGANVLTF. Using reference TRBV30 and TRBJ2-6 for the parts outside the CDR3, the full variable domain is SQTIHQWPATLVQPVGSPLSLECTVEGTSNPNLYWYRQAAGRGLQLLFYSVGIGQISSEVPQNLSASRPQDRQFILSSKKLLLSDSGFYLCAWTVSGANVLTFGAGSRLTVL.

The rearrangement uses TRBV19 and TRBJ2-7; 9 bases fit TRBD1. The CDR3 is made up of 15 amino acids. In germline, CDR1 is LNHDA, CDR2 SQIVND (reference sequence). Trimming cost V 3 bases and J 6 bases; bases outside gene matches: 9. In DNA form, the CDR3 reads TGTGCCAGTAGTATGGTAACCCCGGGACAGGGCGAGCAGTACTTC. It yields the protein CASSMVTPGQGEQYF.

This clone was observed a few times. DNA of the CDR3: TGTGCCAGCAGTAACACACTGAGCTCCTACAATGAGCAGTTCTTC. Encoded protein: CASSNTLSSYNEQFF. The gene calls are TRBV28 and TRBJ2-1; D call uncertain. The ends were cut back, 5 bases at V and 0 bases at J, with 11 bases in the middle. The CDR3 covers 15 residues. Germline V lookup: CDR1 MDHEN, CDR2 SYDVKM.

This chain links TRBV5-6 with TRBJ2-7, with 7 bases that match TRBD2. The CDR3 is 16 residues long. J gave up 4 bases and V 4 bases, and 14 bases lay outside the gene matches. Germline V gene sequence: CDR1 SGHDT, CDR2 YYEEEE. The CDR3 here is CASSPMGGRNRYEQYF. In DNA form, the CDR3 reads TGTGCCAGCAGCCCAATGGGAGGGAGGAACCGATACGAGCAGTACTTC.

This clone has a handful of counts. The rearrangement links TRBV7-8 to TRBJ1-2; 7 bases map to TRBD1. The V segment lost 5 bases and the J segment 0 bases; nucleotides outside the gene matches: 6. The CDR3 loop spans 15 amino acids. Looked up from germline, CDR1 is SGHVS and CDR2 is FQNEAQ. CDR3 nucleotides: TGTGCCAGCAGCCGTACAGGGGCCTCTAACTATGGCTACACCTTC. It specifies CASSRTGASNYGYTF.

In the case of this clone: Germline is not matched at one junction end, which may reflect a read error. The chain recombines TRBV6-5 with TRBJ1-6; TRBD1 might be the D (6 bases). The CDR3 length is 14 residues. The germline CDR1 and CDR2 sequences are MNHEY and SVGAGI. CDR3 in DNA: TGTGCCTCTAAAGGCGGACAGTATAATTCACCTCTCCACTTT. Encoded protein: CASKGGQYNSPLHF.

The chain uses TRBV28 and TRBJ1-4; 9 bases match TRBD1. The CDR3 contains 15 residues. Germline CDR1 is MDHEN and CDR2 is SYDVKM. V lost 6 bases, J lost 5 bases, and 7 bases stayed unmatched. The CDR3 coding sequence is TGTGCCAGCAGGGAGCCGGGACAGGGAAATGAAAAACTGTTTTTT. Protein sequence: CASREPGQGNEKLFF.

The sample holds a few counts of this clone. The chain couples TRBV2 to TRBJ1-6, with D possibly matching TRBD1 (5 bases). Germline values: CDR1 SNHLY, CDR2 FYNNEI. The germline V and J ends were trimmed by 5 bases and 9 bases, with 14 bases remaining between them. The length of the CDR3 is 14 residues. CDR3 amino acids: CASSQLAGGSPLHF. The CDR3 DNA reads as TGTGCCAGCAGTCAACTGGCCGGGGGTTCACCCCTCCACTTT.